This entry lists 31 T cell receptor beta chains sequenced from one sample in a study of Graves' ophthalmopathy and Graves' hyperthyroidism. For repertoire sequencing, the TCR beta CDR3 regions were amplified from RNA transcripts. The workflow started with a first-round RT-PCR run with HTBI primers and then moved on to a second-round multiplex PCR. MiXCR, applied by TCRdb to the multiplex PCR reads, yields one record per CDR3 protein. The sample has around 1,200,000 distinct CDR3 sequences; roughly 35% are singletons. Material: peripheral blood or thyroid tissue (not recorded which). The receptors were sampled from an adult man with Graves' hyperthyroidism.

The sample holds many counts of this clonotype. The gene calls are TRBV4-2 and TRBJ2-6; D remains ambiguous. This CDR3 has 15 amino acids. V lost 6 bases and J lost 0, with 9 bases in between. Looked up from germline, CDR1 is LGHNA and CDR2 is YNFKEQ. CDR3 in amino acids: CASRLGSSGANVLTF. The CDR3 nucleotides read TGTGCCAGCAGACTCGGATCCTCTGGGGCCAACGTCCTGACTTTC.

About this clonotype: It may be a read error: a sequence one base away is much more abundant. V usage is TRBV5-1 and J usage is TRBJ2-5; D unclear. Trimming left V 4 bases short and J 4 bases short, with 11 bases between. The germline CDR1 and CDR2 sequences are SGHRS and YFSETQ. The CDR3 loop spans 13 amino acids. CDR3: CASSQGYGETQYF. In DNA, the CDR3 is TGCGCCAGCAGCCAAGGCTACGGAGAGACCCAGTACTTC.

As to this clonotype: A read error may account for a junction end that differs from germline. The rearrangement joins TRBV6-6 to TRBJ2-7, with no clear D. This CDR3 spans 13 amino acids. Germline V gene sequence: CDR1 MNHNY, CDR2 SVGAGI (reference sequence). This CDR3 is CASSYSASYEEYF. CDR3 DNA sequence: TGTGCCAGCAGTTACTCAGCATCCTACGAGGAGTACTTC.

The table lists this clonotype with many counts. The CDR3, as DNA: TGTGCCAGTAGTAGCCGGGACAGGGTAGTCGAAGCTTTCTTT. Encoded protein: CASSSRDRVVEAFF. The chain links TRBV19 to TRBJ1-1; 9 bases agree with TRBD1. Unmatched junction bases numbered 8, after V lost 4 bases and J lost 8 bases. CDR1 is LNHDA, CDR2 SQIVND, per germline (reference sequence). The CDR3 contains 14 residues.

The chain carries TRBV28 and TRBJ1-5; TRBD1 might be the D (5 bases). The V gene lost 7 bases and the J gene lost 2 bases, with 12 bases spanning the gap. This CDR3 is 14 amino acids long. Germline assignment: CDR1 MDHEN and CDR2 SYDVKM. This CDR3 is CASIPSGGNQPQHF. The CDR3, as DNA: TGTGCCAGCATCCCTTCGGGGGGCAATCAGCCCCAGCATTTT.

J is TRBJ2-5 and V is TRBV29-1; TRBD1 agrees at 10 bases. Germline V gene sequence: CDR1 SQVTM, CDR2 ANQGSEA. This CDR3 comprises 14 residues. V was pared by 2 bases and J by 5 bases, with 5 bases of the junction left unmatched. CDR3 loop: CSVELGQGGETQYF. The CDR3 DNA reads as TGCAGCGTTGAACTCGGACAGGGGGGCGAGACCCAGTACTTC.

As concerns this clonotype: A much more abundant neighbour one base away suggests this may be a read error. V is TRBV19 and J is TRBJ1-1; D is unclear. The germline CDR1 and CDR2 sequences are LNHDA and SQIVND (reference sequence). Trimming shortened V by 6 bases and J by 1 base, and 15 bases separated the two germline ends. The CDR3 sequence is 15 residues long. The CDR3 protein is CASSELFGGNTEAFF. The CDR3 DNA is TGTGCCAGTAGCGAATTATTCGGCGGGAACACTGAAGCTTTCTTT. Filled out from reference TRBV19 and TRBJ1-1, the complete variable domain reads DGGITQSPKYLFRKEGQNVTLSCEQNLNHDAMYWYRQDPGQGLRLIYYSQIVNDFQKGDIAEGYSVSREKKESFPLTVTSAQKNPTAFYLCASSELFGGNTEAFFGQGTRLTVV.

This clonotype has ten or more counts. The chain carries TRBV5-6 and TRBJ2-7; D remains ambiguous. The V gene lost 7 bases and the J gene lost 0 bases, with 11 bases spanning the gap. The CDR3 is made up of 13 amino acids. CDR1 and CDR2 (germline): SGHDT, YYEEEE. The CDR3 nucleotides are TGTGCCAGCGGACGGCCTCTCTCCTACGAGCAGTACTTC. Translation gives CASGRPLSYEQYF.

This clonotype was counted a few times. The rearrangement joins TRBV5-6 to TRBJ2-7; a weak D match, TRBD2 (5 bases). V shed 4 bases and J shed 7 bases, with 15 bases lying between them. CDR1 and CDR2 from the germline V gene are SGHDT and YYEEEE. This CDR3 has 13 amino acids. CDR3 nucleotides: TGTGCCAGCAGCCAAACCACATCGGGGGAGCAGTACTTC. Translated: CASSQTTSGEQYF. Variable domain in full (rest from reference TRBV5-6 and TRBJ2-7): DAGVTQSPTHLIKTRGQQVTLRCSPKSGHDTVSWYQQALGQGPQFIFQYYEEEERQRGNFPDRFSGHQFPNYSSELNVNALLLGDSALYLCASSQTTSGEQYFGPGTRLTVT.

This chain connects TRBV25-1 to TRBJ1-6; D is possibly TRBD1 (6 bases). Germline values: CDR1 MGHDK, CDR2 SYGVNS. The CDR3 totals 16 residues. Trimming stripped 8 bases from V and 5 bases from J, with 19 bases between. CDR3 sequence reads: CASVGRGRTNNSPLHF. DNA of the CDR3: TGTGCCAGCGTGGGCAGGGGCCGTACGAATAATTCACCCCTCCACTTT.

The chain combines TRBV24-1 with TRBJ2-3, with 8 bases matching TRBD1. From germline, CDR1 is KGHDR and CDR2 SFDVKD. The length of the CDR3 is 15 residues. V was pared by 4 bases and J by 3 bases, with 5 bases of the junction left unmatched. CDR3 sequence (DNA): TGTGCCACCAGTGAAGCAGGGGGCTATACAGATACGCAGTATTTT. It specifies CATSEAGGYTDTQYF.

This clonotype has a handful of counts. The rearrangement joins TRBV7-3 to TRBJ2-2; D assignment may be TRBD1 or TRBD2 (5 bases each). The V and J ends lost 5 bases and 7 bases respectively, with 17 bases between them. CDR1 and CDR2 from the germline V gene are SGHTA and FQGTGA. This CDR3 comprises 15 residues. CDR3 region: CASSNAWGSGGELFF. CDR3 DNA sequence: TGTGCCAGCAGCAACGCTTGGGGGAGTGGCGGGGAGCTGTTTTTT.

This clonotype came up once. A junction boundary mismatches the germline segment, possibly from a read error. The chain carries TRBV20-1 and TRBJ1-5; 7 nucleotides line up with TRBD1. Germline V lookup: CDR1 DFQATT, CDR2 SNEGSKA (reference sequence). The CDR3 runs 14 residues. The CDR3 reads CSAVPGGVYHPQHF. In nucleotides, the CDR3 is TGCAGTGCCGTACCAGGGGGGGTTTATCATCCCCAGCATTTT.

The chain combines TRBV5-1 with TRBJ2-3; weak D call: TRBD2 (6 bases). The germline CDR1 and CDR2 sequences are SGHRS and YFSETQ. Trimming stripped 6 bases from V and 2 bases from J, with 16 bases between. CDR3 length: 15 residues. CDR3 coding DNA: TGCGCCAGCAACCGCGTGGGACTCACCACAGATACGCAGTATTTT. Amino acid sequence: CASNRVGLTTDTQYF. The variable domain in full, with the rest retrieved from reference TRBV5-1 and TRBJ2-3, is KAGVTQTPRYLIKTRGQQVTLSCSPISGHRSVSWYQQTPGQGLQFLFEYFSETQRNKGNFPGRFSGRQFSNSRSEMNVSTLELGDSALYLCASNRVGLTTDTQYFGPGTRLTVL.

This clonotype occurred many times. This chain connects TRBV29-1 to TRBJ2-6, with D uncertain. The CDR3 runs to 13 residues. Trimming cost V 6 bases and J 0 bases, with 6 bases left between them. From germline, CDR1 is SQVTM and CDR2 ANQGSEA. CDR3 DNA sequence: TGCAGCGTAAGAGACTCTGGGGCCAACGTCCTGACTTTC. Amino acids: CSVRDSGANVLTF.

This clonotype was detected only a few times. The chain is built from TRBV29-1 and TRBJ2-3; D not resolved. Germline loops: CDR1 SQVTM, CDR2 ANQGSEA. The V end was cut by 3 bases, the J end by 6 bases, with 22 bases between. This CDR3 region has 16 residues. In DNA, the CDR3 is TGCAGCGTTGATGTGGTAGACGACGGAATCACGGATACGCAGTATTTT. Translating it yields CSVDVVDDGITDTQYF.

This sequence joins TRBV20-1 and TRBJ1-4; D is unresolved. This CDR3 is built from 12 residues. Germline V gene lookup returns CDR1 DFQATT and CDR2 SNEGSKA (reference sequence). The V and J ends lost 5 bases and 10 bases respectively, with 14 bases between them. CDR3 sequence: CSAFVLESKLFF. CDR3 nucleotides: TGCAGTGCTTTCGTTCTGGAATCAAAACTGTTTTTT.

This clonotype has only a few counts. The chain recombines TRBV4-1 with TRBJ1-2; TRBD1 matches at 7 bases. Germline values: CDR1 MGHRA, CDR2 YSYEKL. This CDR3 comprises 15 residues. Trimming took 3 bases from V and 4 from J; bases not matched to a gene: 8. CDR3 sequence (DNA): TGCGCCAGCAGCCAGGGAAGGGGGCGCGTCTATGGCTACACCTTC. Translated, it gives CASSQGRGRVYGYTF.

The chain uses TRBV29-1 and TRBJ1-1; the D gene is possibly TRBD1 (6 bases). CDR3 length: 14 residues. The V gene's germline CDR1 is SQVTM and CDR2 ANQGSEA. With 3 bases removed from V and 4 bases from J, the gap between germline ends came to 15 bases. The CDR3 DNA reads TGCAGCGTTGACCGGGGGGCTGGGGGCACTGAAGCTTTCTTT. It is translated as CSVDRGAGGTEAFF.

This clonotype was picked up many times. The rearrangement joins TRBV4-1 to TRBJ1-1; no firm D call. The CDR3 spans 13 residues. Germline assignment: CDR1 MGHRA and CDR2 YSYEKL. The V and J ends lost 0 bases and 7 bases respectively, with 9 bases between them. As DNA, the CDR3 is TGCGCCAGCAGCCAAGAATCGGCAGTTGAAGCTTTCTTT. As protein: CASSQESAVEAFF.

This clonotype has at least ten counts. The chain combines TRBV4-1 with TRBJ1-5; D gene ambiguous. Trimming left V 3 bases short and J 2 bases short, with 11 bases between. The CDR3 is 15 amino acids. Germline V lookup: CDR1 MGHRA, CDR2 YSYEKL. Written as DNA, the CDR3 is TGCGCCAGCAGCCATGGGTCCCTTGGCAATCAGCCCCAGCATTTT. Protein: CASSHGSLGNQPQHF.

This clonotype appeared many times. The CDR3 loop reads CASSEVPGQGSSPLHF. The CDR3 DNA sequence: TGCGCCAGCAGTGAAGTCCCGGGGCAGGGAAGCTCACCCCTCCACTTT. The chain uses TRBV10-2 and TRBJ1-6, with a weak D call TRBD1 (5 bases). CDR3 size: 16 residues. Trimming removed 3 bases from V and 10 bases from J, with 19 bases in between. Germline V lookup: CDR1 WSHSY, CDR2 SAAADI.

In its sample, this clonotype was seen many times. The J gene is TRBJ1-2, the V gene TRBV11-2, with D uncertain. With 5 bases removed from V and 6 bases from J, the gap between germline ends came to 10 bases. This CDR3 has 12 amino acids. Germline loops: CDR1 SGHAT, CDR2 FQNNGV. Here the CDR3 reads CASSEGLNGYTF. CDR3 sequence (DNA): TGTGCCAGCAGCGAAGGGTTAAATGGCTACACCTTC.

The chain couples TRBV10-3 to TRBJ1-5; D is undetermined. There are 15 residues in the CDR3. Trimming left V 4 bases short and J 2 bases short, with 12 bases between. CDR1 and CDR2 (germline): ENHRY, SYGVKD. This CDR3 is CAISASRVGNQPQHF. The CDR3 DNA sequence: TGTGCCATCAGTGCATCGAGAGTCGGCAATCAGCCCCAGCATTTT.

This clonotype was detected many times. The V and J genes are TRBV10-3 and TRBJ1-1; maybe TRBD1 (5 bases). The CDR3 runs 15 residues. The germline V gene has CDR1 ENHRY and CDR2 SYGVKD. V shed 4 bases and J shed 2 bases, with 14 bases lying between them. CDR3 coding DNA: TGTGCCATCAGTGGATCAGGGCCGGGTAACACTGAAGCTTTCTTT. It codes for CAISGSGPGNTEAFF.

Points on this clonotype: This sequence may be a read error, since a much larger clone differs from it by one base. The chain is built from TRBV5-8 and TRBJ1-5; 7 nucleotides line up with TRBD1. This CDR3 is 15 amino acids long. The V and J ends lost 4 bases and 3 bases, in that order; junction bases with no gene match: 7. Germline loops: CDR1 SGHTS, CDR2 YDEGEE. CDR3 nucleotide sequence: TGTGCCAGCAGCCCGGAGGGGGCCTTCAATCAGCCCCAGCATTTT. Protein product: CASSPEGAFNQPQHF.

This clonotype has only a few counts. The V gene is TRBV29-1, the J gene TRBJ1-2; 8 bases agree with TRBD1. The CDR3 sequence is 13 residues long. J gave up 6 bases and V 4 bases, and 7 bases lay outside the gene matches. Germline V CDR1 and CDR2: SQVTM, ANQGSEA. In DNA, the CDR3 is TGCAGCGTTGTTAATCCGACAGGGGATGGCTACACCTTC. The encoded protein is CSVVNPTGDGYTF.

Note on this clonotype: Here the CDR3 omits its conserved ending phenylalanine or tryptophan, so a read error is the likely source. The DNA is omitted, as the CDR3 cannot be located on it reliably, and the CDR3 follows TCRdb's listing. The rearrangement joins TRBV7-2 to TRBJ2-6; the DNA was not used to check the table's D call, TRBD1. The CDR3 numbers 9 amino acids, ends counted. CDR1 is SGHTA, CDR2 FQGNSA, per germline. The CDR3 loop is CASSRDPGQ.

This clonotype showed up many times. This chain uses TRBV7-8 with TRBJ1-4; no reliable D call. There are 14 residues in the CDR3. V was pared by 1 base and J by 14 bases, with 17 bases between. The germline V gene has CDR1 SGHVS and CDR2 FQNEAQ. The CDR3: CASSLVASNSFLFF. CDR3 DNA sequence: TGTGCCAGCAGCTTAGTGGCCAGTAACAGTTTCCTGTTTTTT.

J is TRBJ2-7 and V is TRBV20-1; 9 positions match TRBD1. The V gene end was trimmed by 6 bases and the J gene end by 2 bases; junction bases not matched to a gene: 8. Germline CDR1 is DFQATT and CDR2 is SNEGSKA (reference sequence). There are 14 residues in the CDR3. The CDR3 is CSADRDRVTYEQYF. CDR3 nucleotides: TGCAGTGCGGACCGGGACAGGGTAACCTACGAGCAGTACTTC.

About this clonotype: Just one base apart from a much larger clone, this may be a read error. The chain recombines TRBV7-9 with TRBJ1-1, with D unresolved. There are 13 residues in the CDR3. The V gene's germline CDR1 is SEHNR and CDR2 FQNEAQ (reference sequence). The ends were cut back, 5 bases at V and 9 bases at J, with 16 bases in the middle. The CDR3 protein is CASSPDGQLKAFF. DNA of the CDR3: TGTGCCAGCAGCCCGGACGGCCAACTGAAAGCTTTCTTT. Full variable domain (rest looked up from reference TRBV7-9 and TRBJ1-1): DTGVSQNPRHKITKRGQNVTFRCDPISEHNRLYWYRQTLGQGPEFLTYFQNEAQLEKSRLLSDRFSAERPKGSFSTLEIQRTEQGDSAMYLCASSPDGQLKAFFGQGTRLTVV.